This entry lists 8 T cell receptor beta chains sequenced from one sample in a study of cytomegalovirus exposure and HLA in healthy donors. Both 60 Vbeta primers and 13 Jbeta primers went into the PCR. TCRdb keeps only in-frame clones here, not all; method: immunoSEQ multiplex PCR. The sample lists about 50,000 clones; around 80% were seen once. The specimen sequenced was PBMCs. These receptors all stem from a man aged 25 to 40 in good health and CMV-seropositive.

The chain is built from TRBV7-3 and TRBJ2-3, with 10 bases fitting TRBD2. CDR3 length: 18 residues. Germline values: CDR1 SGHTA, CDR2 FQGTGA. The junction had 9 bases not matched to a gene; V was cut back by 1 base and J by 2 bases. The CDR3 protein is CASSLRISAGGNTDTQYF. The DNA of the CDR3 is TGTGCCAGCAGCTTAAGGATTTCAGCGGGGGGGAACACAGATACGCAGTATTTT.

The chain uses TRBV6-5 and TRBJ2-1; 9 bases line up with TRBD1. J gave up 6 bases and V 0 bases, and 6 bases lay outside the gene matches. This CDR3 has 16 residues. From germline, CDR1 is MNHEY and CDR2 SVGAGI. CDR3 sequence reads: CASSYSTQGAFNEQFF. Written as DNA, the CDR3 is TGTGCCAGCAGTTACTCGACACAGGGGGCTTTCAATGAGCAGTTCTTC.

The chain has TRBV18 and TRBJ2-7; D is ambiguous. The germline CDR1 and CDR2 sequences are KGHSH and LQKENI. This CDR3 has 14 amino acids. The V and J ends lost 5 bases and 4 bases respectively, with 15 bases between them. The CDR3 nucleotides read TGTGCCAGCTCAGATCAAGTAGAGGTTTACGAGCAGTACTTC. Protein: CASSDQVEVYEQYF.

The chain recombines TRBV5-4 with TRBJ2-3; the match to TRBD1 covers 7 bases. CDR3 size: 16 residues. Germline-derived CDR1 and CDR2 are SGHNT and YYREEE (reference sequence). Trimming took 1 base from V and 0 from J; bases not matched to a gene: 5. In DNA form, the CDR3 reads TGTGCCAGCAGCTTGTTACAGGGGATTAGCACAGATACGCAGTATTTT. This translates into CASSLLQGISTDTQYF.

The chain joins TRBV6-1 to TRBJ1-3; 7 nucleotides align to TRBD1. The V and J ends lost 6 bases and 4 bases, in that order; junction bases with no gene match: 3. CDR3 length equals 13 residues. Germline CDR1 and CDR2: MNHNS and SASEGT. CDR3 sequence reads: CASRGGQGNTIYF. CDR3 bases: TGTGCCAGCAGGGGGGGACAGGGAAACACCATATATTTT.

J is TRBJ2-2 and V is TRBV5-4; the D is unclear. V lost 2 bases to trimming and J lost 2 bases, with 7 bases between them. This CDR3 is 14 amino acids long. Germline V gives CDR1 SGHNT, CDR2 YYREEE (reference sequence). The chain's CDR3 is CASSFSPNTGELFF. CDR3 DNA: TGTGCCAGCAGCTTTAGTCCCAACACCGGGGAGCTGTTTTTT.

This clone has only a few counts. This chain uses TRBV6-1 with TRBJ1-5, with no clear D. Trimming pared 3 bases from V and 4 bases from J, leaving 7 bases between. Germline V gene data show CDR1 as MNHNS and CDR2 as SASEGT. There are 13 residues in the CDR3. Here the CDR3 reads CASSDTANQPQHF. CDR3 DNA sequence: TGTGCCAGCAGTGACACCGCGAATCAGCCCCAGCATTTT.

The chain employs TRBV18 and TRBJ2-3; D gene unclear. The CDR3 extends over 16 amino acids. CDR1 KGHSH and CDR2 LQKENI come from the germline V gene. The V and J ends lost 0 bases and 3 bases respectively, with 13 bases between them. Written as DNA, the CDR3 is TGTGCCAGCTCACCACCGTTCCCAGATCAAACAGATACGCAGTATTTT. Residues: CASSPPFPDQTDTQYF.